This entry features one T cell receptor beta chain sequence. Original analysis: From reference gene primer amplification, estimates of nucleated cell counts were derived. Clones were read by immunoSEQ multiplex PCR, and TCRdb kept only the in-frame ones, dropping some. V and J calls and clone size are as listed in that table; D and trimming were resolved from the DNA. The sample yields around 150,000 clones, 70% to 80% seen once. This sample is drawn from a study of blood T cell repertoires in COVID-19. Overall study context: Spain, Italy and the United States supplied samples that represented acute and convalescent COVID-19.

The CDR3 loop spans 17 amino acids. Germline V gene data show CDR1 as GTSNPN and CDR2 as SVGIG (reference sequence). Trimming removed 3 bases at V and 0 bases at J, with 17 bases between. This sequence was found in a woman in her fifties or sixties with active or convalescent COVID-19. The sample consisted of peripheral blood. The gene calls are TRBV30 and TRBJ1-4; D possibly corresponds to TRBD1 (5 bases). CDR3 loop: CAWRPRATWATNEKLFF. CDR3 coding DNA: TGTGCCTGGAGACCCAGGGCCACTTGGGCAACTAATGAAAAACTGTTTTTT.